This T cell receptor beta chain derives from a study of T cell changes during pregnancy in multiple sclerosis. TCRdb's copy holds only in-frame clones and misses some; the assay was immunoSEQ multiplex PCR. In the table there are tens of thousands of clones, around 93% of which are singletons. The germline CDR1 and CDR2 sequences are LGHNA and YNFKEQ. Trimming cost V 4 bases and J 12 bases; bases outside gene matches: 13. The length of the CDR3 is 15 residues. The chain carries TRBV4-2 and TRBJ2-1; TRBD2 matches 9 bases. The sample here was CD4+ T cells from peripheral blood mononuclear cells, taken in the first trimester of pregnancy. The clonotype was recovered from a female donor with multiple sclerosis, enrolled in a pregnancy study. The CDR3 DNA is TGTGCCAGCAGCCTTACCGGGACTAGCTTGGCATGGCAGTTCTTC. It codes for CASSLTGTSLAWQFF.